This passage covers 11 T cell receptor beta chains from one sample sequenced in a study of shared clonotypes between healthy human individuals. Here immunoSEQ multiplex PCR was the method, and the copy in TCRdb shows in-frame clones only, minus some. The sample gives hundreds of thousands of clones, roughly four fifths of which show up once; about 11% is in the top ten. Sequenced: PBMCs. The source is a woman aged 40 to 50 in good health. Some clones in this sample may be carry-over from other donors' samples.

The V gene is TRBV6-6, the J gene TRBJ2-3; no definite D call. The germline V and J ends were trimmed by 0 bases and 0 bases, with 7 bases remaining between them. Germline-derived CDR1 and CDR2 are MNHNY and SVGAGI (reference sequence). This CDR3 contains 15 residues. The CDR3 sequence is CASSYSSQSTDTQYF. In DNA form, the CDR3 reads TGTGCCAGCAGTTACTCGAGTCAGAGCACAGATACGCAGTATTTT.

The chain's CDR3 is CASSPRRGAGQPQHF. The CDR3 region has the DNA TGTGCCAGCTCACCAAGGAGGGGGGCAGGTCAGCCCCAGCATTTT. This chain joins TRBV18 and TRBJ1-5; the D gene is possibly TRBD1 (6 bases). Germline V gene lookup returns CDR1 KGHSH and CDR2 LQKENI. This CDR3 spans 15 amino acids. Trimming stripped 2 bases from V and 6 bases from J, with 14 bases between.

V gene TRBV7-3 combines with J gene TRBJ2-3; D not certain. The CDR3 contains 12 residues. Trimming shortened V by 1 base and J by 6 bases, and 5 bases separated the two germline ends. Germline CDR1 reads SGHTA; CDR2 reads FQGTGA. CDR3 protein: CASSLNRDTQYF. The CDR3 nucleotides are TGTGCCAGCAGCTTAAACCGGGATACGCAGTATTTT.

Note on this clone: A far bigger clonotype differs at one base, so this is likely a read error. V usage is TRBV6-4 and J usage is TRBJ2-1, with D perhaps TRBD1 or TRBD2 (6 bases each). Germline CDR1 MRHNA, CDR2 SNTAGT. The length of the CDR3 is 14 residues. CDR3 DNA sequence: TGTGCCAGCAGTGACGGGGGCGGAGGGAATGAGCAGCTCTTC. Protein: CASSDGGGGNEQLF.

The chain recombines TRBV5-1 with TRBJ2-5, with D possibly TRBD2 on 5 matching bases. Germline lookup yields CDR1 SGHRS and CDR2 YFSETQ. Between the trimmed V and J ends, which lost 1 base and 4 bases, there was a span of 11 bases. The CDR3 has 14 residues. In nucleotides, the CDR3 is TGCGCCAGCAGCTTGTCGAGGGAACGAGAGACCCAGTACTTC. This gives the protein CASSLSRERETQYF.

The gene calls are TRBV10-3 and TRBJ2-6; 8 nucleotides match TRBD1. Looked up from germline, CDR1 is ENHRY and CDR2 is SYGVKD. The CDR3 length is 19 residues. The ends lost 6 bases at V and 0 bases at J; junction bases unmatched: 13. Here the CDR3 DNA reads TGTGCCATCAGCCAACAAGGACAGGGAGATAGCTCTGGGGCCAACGTCCTGACTTTC. Its protein is CAISQQGQGDSSGANVLTF.

The CDR3: CASSESDRSSYNEQFF. The CDR3 DNA sequence: TGCGCCAGCAGTGAGTCAGACAGGAGCTCCTACAATGAGCAGTTCTTC. The rearrangement links TRBV10-2 to TRBJ2-1; D might be TRBD1 (6 bases). The ends were cut back, 0 bases at V and 0 bases at J, with 9 bases in the middle. Per germline, CDR1 WSHSY and CDR2 SAAADI. The CDR3 is 16 residues long.

As for this clone: This sample also contains other DNA sequences that code for the same CDR3. The gene calls are TRBV7-3 and TRBJ2-2, with a weak D call TRBD2 (6 bases). The CDR3 is made up of 16 amino acids. Germline V CDR1 and CDR2: SGHTA, FQGTGA. V was clipped by 5 bases and J by 2 bases, with 15 bases between them. This CDR3 reads CASSPHGGSNTGELFF. The CDR3 nucleotides are TGTGCCAGCAGCCCCCATGGAGGGAGTAACACCGGGGAGCTGTTTTTT. Full variable domain (rest looked up from reference TRBV7-3 and TRBJ2-2): GAGVSQTPSNKVTEKGKYVELRCDPISGHTALYWYRQSLGQGPEFLIYFQGTGAADDSGLPNDRFFAVRPEGSVSTLKIQRTERGDSAVYLCASSPHGGSNTGELFFGEGSRLTVL.

The chain recombines TRBV30 with TRBJ2-5; weak D call: TRBD2 (5 bases). The end of the DNA aligns better with TRBJ2-7, so the J call may be wrong. Germline V CDR1 and CDR2: GTSNPN, SVGIG (reference sequence). The CDR3 sequence is 11 residues long. CDR3 sequence reads: CAWTGTYEQYF. In DNA, the CDR3 is TGTGCCTGGACGGGGACCTACGAGCAGTACTTC.

J is TRBJ2-1 and V is TRBV19; D ambiguous. The germline CDR1 and CDR2 sequences are LNHDA and SQIVND (reference sequence). V was clipped by 2 bases and J by 5 bases, with 10 bases between them. This CDR3 is built from 14 residues. The CDR3 loop reads CASSILNANNEQFF. DNA for the CDR3: TGTGCCAGTAGTATACTTAACGCCAACAATGAGCAGTTCTTC.

The chain recombines TRBV11-3 with TRBJ2-2, with 9 bases fitting TRBD1. V dropped 5 bases and J dropped 2; count of bases not matched to a gene: 3. CDR3 length: 15 residues. From germline, CDR1 is SGHNT and CDR2 YENEEA. This CDR3 reads CASSRGQGNTGELFF. The CDR3 DNA reads TGTGCCAGCAGCCGGGGACAGGGAAACACCGGGGAGCTGTTTTTT.